Listed below are T cell receptor beta chains from one sample, sequenced in a study of shared clonotypes between healthy human individuals. Assay: immunoSEQ multiplex PCR; the TCRdb copy retains only in-frame clones and omits some. The table lists hundreds of thousands of clones, 74% of them singletons. The sample was memory CD4+ T cells sorted from blood. The origin of the receptors is a woman in her 30s in good health. Both conserved end residues are part of each CDR3. Fields, in order: D gene, clone size, J gene, V gene, CDR3 DNA, CDR3 protein. D genes are given only for firm matches. Size tells how often a clone was seen (once, few, many) or the class of an expanded clone, and some rows leave it out.

>TRBD2|few|TRBJ2-7|TRBV5-1
TGCGCCAGCAGCTTGGCCAGGGGTAGCGGGAGTGGAGGGCAGTACTTC
CASSLARGSGSGGQYF
>TRBD1|-|TRBJ1-2|TRBV5-4
TGTGCCAGCAGCTTGGTCGGGACAGGTCAAGGCTACACCTTC
CASSLVGTGQGYTF
>TRBD1|-|TRBJ1-5|TRBV6-5
TGTGCCAGCAGTTCAGGGGGTCAGCCCCAGCATTTT
CASSSGGQPQHF
>TRBD1|-|TRBJ2-5|TRBV10-3
TGTGCCATCAGTGACCCGGGACAGCCCGGGGAGACCCAGTACTTC
CAISDPGQPGETQYF
>TRBD1|many|TRBJ1-2|TRBV29-1
TGCAGCGTTGGACCAGGGGGCGGCCGGTCTAACTATGGCTACACCTTC
CSVGPGGGRSNYGYTF
>TRBD2|few|TRBJ2-1|TRBV7-2
TGTGCCAGCAGCTTGAAGCCGGGACTAGCCTACAATGAGCAGTTCTTC
CASSLKPGLAYNEQFF
>TRBD1|-|TRBJ2-2|TRBV29-1
TGCAGCGTTGATATACAGGGGACCGGGGAGCTGTTTTTT
CSVDIQGTGELFF
>-|-|TRBJ2-7|TRBV5-7
TGTGCCAGCAGCTACCAGGTCCAGGACAGCTCCTACGAGCAGTACTTC
CASSYQVQDSSYEQYF
>TRBD1|-|TRBJ1-2|TRBV28
TGTGCCAGCAGTCTAGCCGGGACAGACTATGGCTACACCTTC
CASSLAGTDYGYTF
>-|-|TRBJ1-3|TRBV15
TGTGCCACCAGCAGAGTTGAGGCATCCGGAAACACCATATATTTT
CATSRVEASGNTIYF
>-|-|TRBJ2-7|TRBV7-8
TGTGCCAGCAGCAGAGGGACCGGCTACGAGCAGTACTTC
CASSRGTGYEQYF
>-|-|TRBJ2-7|TRBV7-9
TGTGCCAGCAGCTCCTTCGACGAGCAGTACTTC
CASSSFDEQYF
>-|few|TRBJ2-1|TRBV10-3
TGTGCCATCAGTGAGATTCGGGCAGGGGTAGCCAATGAGCAGTTCTTC
CAISEIRAGVANEQFF
>TRBD1|few|TRBJ1-5|TRBV25-1
TGTGCCAGCAGTGCCGGGACAGGGGGGTATAATCAGCCCCAGCATTTT
CASSAGTGGYNQPQHF
>-|-|TRBJ2-7|TRBV28
TGTGCCAGCATCCAGACCGGGACTGGTTCCTACGAGCAGTACTTC
CASIQTGTGSYEQYF
>TRBD2|-|TRBJ2-2|TRBV2
TGTGCCAGCAGTATCACGACTAGCGGGATCACCGGGGAGCTGTTTTTT
CASSITTSGITGELFF
>TRBD2|-|TRBJ2-7|TRBV7-2
TGTGCCAGCAGCTTAGTGGCGGGAGTCACCTACGAGCAGTACTTC
CASSLVAGVTYEQYF
>-|-|TRBJ2-3|TRBV15
TGTGCCACCAGCACCCATGGCGGGAGCACAGATACGCAGTATTTT
CATSTHGGSTDTQYF
>TRBD2|-|TRBJ2-5|TRBV5-4
TGTGCCAGCAGCCCGGGGGGGGAGCTCCAAGAGACCCAGTACTTC
CASSPGGELQETQYF
>TRBD2|-|TRBJ2-1|TRBV5-1
TGCGCCAGCAGCTTGGCCCCGGGAGGGCCGAATGAGCAGTTCTTC
CASSLAPGGPNEQFF
>-|-|TRBJ1-1|TRBV6-1
TGTGCCAGCTCACAACGGGGGAACACTGAAGCTTTCTTT
CASSQRGNTEAFF